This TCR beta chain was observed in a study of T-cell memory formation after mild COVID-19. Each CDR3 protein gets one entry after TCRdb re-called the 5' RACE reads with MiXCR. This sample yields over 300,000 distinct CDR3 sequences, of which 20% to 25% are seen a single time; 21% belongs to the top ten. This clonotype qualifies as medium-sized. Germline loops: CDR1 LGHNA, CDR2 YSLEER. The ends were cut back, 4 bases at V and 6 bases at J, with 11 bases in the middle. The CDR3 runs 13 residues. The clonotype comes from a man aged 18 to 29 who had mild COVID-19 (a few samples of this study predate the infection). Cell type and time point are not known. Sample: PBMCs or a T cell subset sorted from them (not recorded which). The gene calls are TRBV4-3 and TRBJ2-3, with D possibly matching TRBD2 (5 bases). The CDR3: CASSPPRADTQYF. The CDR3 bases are TGCGCCAGCAGCCCCCCGAGGGCCGATACGCAGTATTTT.